This T cell receptor beta chain was observed in a study of T cells expressing NK-cell markers. Study overall: CD3+CD56+NKG2C+, CD3+CD56+NKG2C- and CD3+CD56-NKG2C+ T cells, once sorted, supplied the TCR beta repertoires.

There are 14 residues in the CDR3. Germline loops: CDR1 SGHRS, CDR2 YFSETQ. Notes on the study in general: In roughly 6 donors, dominant CD3+CD56+NKG2C+ clones formed roughly 1.0-7.5% of CD8+ cells.

Concerning this clonotype: The antigen remains unidentified.

TCRdb reprocessed the 5' RACE reads, keeping one entry per CDR3 protein, no DNA. Its table records some 390,000 distinct CDR3 sequences. This clonotype was obtained from a woman aged 50 to 60 in good health. The sample was blood T cells: a sorted CD56 or NKG2C T cell subset, CD4+ or CD8+ T cells, or bulk PBMC T cells (not recorded which). The gene calls are TRBV5-1 and TRBJ1-2. CDR3 in amino acids: CASSLVVGNYGYTF.